A single sample gave rise to the 25 T cell receptor beta chains below, sequenced in a study of cytomegalovirus exposure and HLA in healthy donors (dated by TCRdb to about 2017). The protocol used for the library was the immunoSEQ multiplex PCR assay. Imported from immuneACCESS, the table was reduced by TCRdb to in-frame sequences with V and J called. These copies leave out some clones; in studies compared against another copy, an unresolved V gene accounts for under half, and the cause of the remainder is not known. The table for this sample lists about 120,000 clones; 85% to 90% of them were counted only once. The ten biggest clones cover 1.1% of the sample. Sequenced input: PBMCs. The receptors come from a woman aged 18-29 years in good health and CMV-seronegative.

The genes are TRBV5-6 and TRBJ2-5; a weak D match, TRBD2 (5 bases). Germline-derived CDR1 and CDR2 are SGHDT and YYEEEE. Between the trimmed V and J ends, which lost 5 bases and 7 bases, there was a span of 24 bases. The CDR3 loop spans 16 amino acids. The CDR3 sequence is CASSSTGRTKSGTQYF. The DNA of the CDR3 is TGTGCCAGCAGTTCCACCGGGCGGACCAAGAGCGGGACCCAGTACTTC.

J is TRBJ2-2 and V is TRBV4-2; the match to TRBD2 covers 8 bases. The junction had 14 bases not matched to a gene; V was cut back by 4 bases and J by 7 bases. The length of the CDR3 is 17 residues. Germline V gene sequence: CDR1 LGHNA, CDR2 YNFKEQ. The CDR3 DNA reads as TGTGCCAGCAGCCTCGGGGGGGGGCGCAACGAGTACGGGGAGCTGTTTTTT. Translated, it gives CASSLGGGRNEYGELFF.

The chain is built from TRBV28 and TRBJ1-2; D unresolved. The V end lost 2 bases, the J end lost 0 bases, and 7 bases lay between the germline ends. This CDR3 comprises 14 residues. Germline V gives CDR1 MDHEN, CDR2 SYDVKM. The CDR3 nucleotides are TGTGCCAGCAGTTTACTCGGTACTAACTATGGCTACACCTTC. Amino acid sequence: CASSLLGTNYGYTF.

The V gene is TRBV4-3, the J gene TRBJ2-3; no definite D call. The CDR3 is 13 amino acids. V was cut by 5 bases and J by 5 bases, with 11 bases left in between. CDR1 LGHNA and CDR2 YSLEER come from the germline V gene. CDR3 coding DNA: TGCGCCAGCAGCTTCCTCGTACAAGATACGCAGTATTTT. This sequence encodes CASSFLVQDTQYF.

A single count supports this clone. V is TRBV30 and J is TRBJ2-2, with D possibly TRBD2 on 6 matching bases. Trimming stripped 2 bases from V and 4 bases from J, with 41 bases between. The CDR3 covers 24 residues. CDR1 and CDR2 from the germline V gene are GTSNPN and SVGIG (reference sequence). In nucleotides, the CDR3 is TGTGCCTGGAGTCTCGGACACCTTTATTCGTCGAAGACGTGGAGTAGCGGTGGCACCGGGGAGCTGTTTTTT. Translation gives CAWSLGHLYSSKTWSSGGTGELFF.

The rearrangement uses TRBV4-3 and TRBJ1-1, with TRBD1 matching 7 bases. V gave up 6 bases and J gave up 1 base; unmatched junction bases: 8. This CDR3 is 15 amino acids long. Germline V gene data show CDR1 as LGHNA and CDR2 as YSLEER. The CDR3 nucleotides read TGCGCCAGCAGAGAACAGGGGTCCGGGAACACTGAAGCTTTCTTT. Translating gives CASREQGSGNTEAFF.

The CDR3: CASSKYHVATSGETQYF. CDR3 nucleotides: TGTGCCAGCAGCAAATACCACGTCGCGACTAGCGGAGAGACCCAGTACTTC. The chain recombines TRBV21-1 with TRBJ2-5; TRBD2, the table's D call, was not compared with the DNA. TRBV21-1 is deemed a pseudogene. The CDR3 extends over 17 amino acids.

V is TRBV28 and J is TRBJ2-5; 9 bases align to TRBD2. The CDR3 has 16 amino acids. Looked up from germline, CDR1 is MDHEN and CDR2 is SYDVKM. V was clipped by 6 bases and J by 5 bases; unmatched bases: 13. The CDR3 sequence is CASSPTGRGGRETQYF. CDR3 coding DNA: TGTGCCAGCAGCCCCACCGGGCGGGGGGGCCGGGAGACCCAGTACTTC.

This clone was found a few times. The chain combines TRBV18 with TRBJ2-5; D unresolved. The CDR3 has 12 residues. In germline, CDR1 is KGHSH, CDR2 LQKENI. Trimming took 6 bases from V and 0 from J, leaving 5 bases between them. DNA of the CDR3: TGTGCCAGCTCTCCGTACCAAGAGACCCAGTACTTC. Its translation is CASSPYQETQYF.

The CDR3 coding sequence is TGTGCCAGCAGCTTATACGCTAGCAACAATGAGCAGTTCTTC. This sequence encodes CASSLYASNNEQFF. The rearrangement links TRBV11-2 to TRBJ2-1, with D possibly matching TRBD2 (5 bases). Trimming shortened V by 2 bases and J by 5 bases, and 10 bases separated the two germline ends. The CDR3 has 14 amino acids. Germline V gene sequence: CDR1 SGHAT, CDR2 FQNNGV.

In this sample, this clone turned up a few times. V is TRBV28 and J is TRBJ1-2; no clear D gene. CDR1 and CDR2 from the germline V gene are MDHEN and SYDVKM. V shed 5 bases and J shed 2 bases, with 6 bases lying between them. This CDR3 comprises 12 residues. Here the CDR3 DNA reads TGTGCCAGCAGTCACAAGAACTATGGCTACACCTTC. It is translated as CASSHKNYGYTF.

This clone showed up just once. The rearrangement links TRBV30 to TRBJ1-4; a possible D gene is TRBD1 (5 bases). Germline assignment: CDR1 GTSNPN and CDR2 SVGIG (reference sequence). The CDR3 length is 13 residues. Trimming took off 0 bases at V and 5 bases at J, with 7 bases between the two ends. The CDR3 reads CAWSVQENEKLFF. CDR3 DNA: TGTGCCTGGAGTGTACAGGAGAATGAAAAACTGTTTTTT.

The chain recombines TRBV7-8 with TRBJ2-7, with TRBD2 matching over 8 bases. Germline V gene lookup returns CDR1 SGHVS and CDR2 FQNEAQ. This CDR3 is built from 17 residues. With V trimmed by 5 bases and J by 1 base, 13 bases remained unmatched. The DNA of the CDR3 is TGTGCCAGCAGCCCGAGAGAGTTAGCGGGACCATCCTACGAGCAGTACTTC. Its protein product is CASSPRELAGPSYEQYF.

The rearrangement links TRBV4-2 to TRBJ2-7; TRBD2 matches 7 bases. The V segment lost 0 bases and the J segment 1 base; nucleotides outside the gene matches: 15. Germline lookup yields CDR1 LGHNA and CDR2 YNFKEQ. There are 19 residues in the CDR3. CDR3 in amino acids: CASSQDVGREPGGSYEQYV. In DNA, the CDR3 is TGTGCCAGCAGCCAAGATGTGGGCAGGGAGCCCGGGGGGTCCTACGAGCAGTACGTC.

The J gene is TRBJ1-1, the V gene TRBV5-1, with a weak D call TRBD1 (6 bases). The CDR3 is 14 residues long. Trimming cost V 1 base and J 0 bases, with 7 bases left between them. Germline-derived CDR1 and CDR2 are SGHRS and YFSETQ. For the CDR3, the DNA is TGCGCCAGCAGCTTGACAGGGATGAACACTGAAGCTTTCTTT. Its translation: CASSLTGMNTEAFF. The full variable domain, with the rest looked up from reference TRBV5-1 and TRBJ1-1, is KAGVTQTPRYLIKTRGQQVTLSCSPISGHRSVSWYQQTPGQGLQFLFEYFSETQRNKGNFPGRFSGRQFSNSRSEMNVSTLELGDSALYLCASSLTGMNTEAFFGQGTRLTVV.

The chain combines TRBV29-1 with TRBJ2-5; 11 bases map to TRBD2. The CDR3 runs to 16 residues. CDR1 is SQVTM, CDR2 ANQGSEA, per germline. V lost 3 bases and J lost 1; bases outside the gene matches: 7. In nucleotides, the CDR3 is TGCAGCGTTGAGAGGGCTAGCGGGAGGCTCCAAGAGACCCAGTACTTC. Its translation is CSVERASGRLQETQYF.

This CDR3 is CASSVEGQGAGELFF. The CDR3 region has the DNA TGTGCCAGCAGCGTAGAGGGACAGGGAGCCGGGGAGCTGTTTTTT. This chain uses TRBV9 with TRBJ2-2, with 9 bases fitting TRBD1. Germline trimming cut 0 bases from V and 6 bases from J; bases unmatched to any gene: 3. The CDR3 covers 15 residues. The germline CDR1 and CDR2 sequences are SGDLS and YYNGEE.

J is TRBJ1-2 and V is TRBV28; 7 bases agree with TRBD1. The germline gives CDR1 MDHEN, CDR2 SYDVKM. The CDR3 runs to 15 residues. The V segment lost 5 bases and the J segment 8 bases; nucleotides outside the gene matches: 14. This chain's CDR3 is CASSDMNYRGRGYTF. The CDR3 DNA sequence: TGTGCCAGCAGTGATATGAATTATAGGGGGCGAGGCTACACCTTC.

In this sample, this clone turned up once. The V call is TRBV5-6, the J call TRBJ2-7; 7 nucleotides match TRBD2. In germline, CDR1 is SGHDT, CDR2 YYEEEE. V shed 3 bases and J 4 bases; nucleotides not matched to a gene: 13. The CDR3 length is 16 residues. The CDR3 sequence is CASSSTIPDGGYEQYF. Here the CDR3 DNA reads TGTGCCAGCAGCTCGACTATTCCAGACGGGGGGTACGAGCAGTACTTC.

The chain is built from TRBV7-6 and TRBJ1-6; maybe TRBD1 (6 bases). This CDR3 has 15 residues. The V end lost 1 base, the J end lost 10 bases, and 14 bases lay between the germline ends. Germline V gene data show CDR1 as SGHVS and CDR2 as FNYEAQ. CDR3 nucleotides: TGTGCCAGCAGCTTAGAGGGGGAAGCACGGTCACCCCTCCACTTT. It encodes CASSLEGEARSPLHF.

The V call is TRBV27, the J call TRBJ2-3, with 7 bases identical to TRBD2. The V segment lost 0 bases and the J segment 2 bases; nucleotides outside the gene matches: 2. This CDR3 has 15 amino acids. Germline CDR1 is MNHEY and CDR2 is SMNVEV (reference sequence). The CDR3 sequence is CASSLSTSFTDTQYF. CDR3 in DNA: TGTGCCAGCAGTTTATCGACTAGCTTCACAGATACGCAGTATTTT.

The J gene is TRBJ1-2, the V gene TRBV28; a weak D match, TRBD1 (6 bases). CDR3 length: 14 residues. V lost 10 bases to trimming and J lost 4 bases, with 19 bases between them. Germline lookup yields CDR1 MDHEN and CDR2 SYDVKM. DNA of the CDR3: TGTGCCACCTACCGGGGGGGGCGAGGCTATGGCTACACCTTC. Translated: CATYRGGRGYGYTF.

This rearrangement joins TRBV9 to TRBJ1-1, with 7 bases identical to TRBD1. The ends lost 0 bases at V and 1 base at J; junction bases unmatched: 0. This CDR3 is built from 14 residues. CDR1 and CDR2 (germline): SGDLS, YYNGEE. The CDR3 DNA sequence: TGTGCCAGCAGCGTAGGACAGGGGAACACTGAAGCTTTCTTT. It translates to CASSVGQGNTEAFF.

This clone was picked up one time. This chain uses TRBV6-1 with TRBJ1-4; 7 positions match TRBD1. This CDR3 spans 16 amino acids. CDR1 is MNHNS and CDR2 is SASEGT in the germline V gene. Trimming removed 5 bases from V and 4 bases from J; junction bases left unmatched: 10. The CDR3 DNA sequence: TGTGCCAGCAGTCAAGGGCCGCGACAGGGTAATGAAAAACTGTTTTTT. This encodes CASSQGPRQGNEKLFF.

The chain carries TRBV18 and TRBJ2-5, with a possible D match to TRBD2 (5 bases). This CDR3 has 19 residues. Germline CDR1 KGHSH, CDR2 LQKENI. Trimming stripped 4 bases from V and 2 bases from J, with 26 bases between. This CDR3 reads CASSLLPPGFSRTQETQYF. The CDR3 nucleotides read TGTGCCAGCTCACTACTCCCCCCGGGGTTTAGCAGAACACAAGAGACCCAGTACTTC.